The 20 T cell receptor beta chains listed next were all sequenced from one sample in a study of identical twins. One entry per CDR3 protein results from TCRdb running MiXCR on the 5' RACE reads. The sample lists over 15,000 distinct CDR3 sequences; roughly 71% were seen once. The material sequenced was memory (CD45RO+) T cells sorted from blood. The receptors come from a woman younger than 30 in good health. This table probably holds off-target reads from a library built for another chain.

This chain uses TRBV18 with TRBJ1-2, with TRBD1 matching 11 bases. Germline V lookup: CDR1 KGHSH, CDR2 LQKENI. This CDR3 spans 14 amino acids. J gave up 12 bases and V 5 bases, and 11 bases lay outside the gene matches. The CDR3 loop reads CASSRPAGQGEHTF. The CDR3 bases are TGTGCCAGCTCAAGGCCAGCGGGACAGGGGGAGCACACCTTC.

This clonotype was detected only a few times. The chain has TRBV19 and TRBJ2-1, with 12 bases aligning to TRBD2. This CDR3 has 18 amino acids. Trimming cost V 3 bases and J 6 bases; bases outside gene matches: 12. Germline loops: CDR1 LNHDA, CDR2 SQIVND (reference sequence). The CDR3 reads CASSISGLAGSSSNEQFF. In DNA form, the CDR3 reads TGTGCCAGTAGTATCTCCGGACTAGCGGGATCCTCTTCCAATGAGCAGTTCTTC.

This clonotype appeared a single time. The J gene is TRBJ2-5, the V gene TRBV7-2, with D tentatively TRBD2 (6 bases). CDR3 size: 16 residues. Trimming removed 3 bases at V and 5 bases at J, with 19 bases between. Germline CDR1 and CDR2: SGHTA and FQGNSA. CDR3 loop: CASSFRDLAFRETQYF. In nucleotides, the CDR3 is TGTGCCAGCAGCTTCCGGGACTTGGCTTTCCGGGAGACCCAGTACTTC.

This clonotype was recorded once. J is TRBJ2-7 and V is TRBV5-6; D is possibly TRBD2 (5 bases). The germline V and J ends were trimmed by 2 bases and 4 bases, with 7 bases remaining between them. CDR1 SGHDT and CDR2 YYEEEE come from the germline V gene. This CDR3 is built from 12 residues. CDR3 amino acids: CASSFSGYEQYF. The CDR3 coding sequence is TGTGCCAGCAGCTTCTCGGGGTACGAGCAGTACTTC.

V and J are TRBV7-3 and TRBJ2-1; weak D call: TRBD2 (6 bases). Germline loops: CDR1 SGHTA, CDR2 FQGTGA. V lost 2 bases, J lost 1 base, and 6 bases lay in between. This CDR3 spans 14 amino acids. CDR3: CASSLAGSYNEQFF. The CDR3 DNA is TGTGCCAGCAGCTTAGCGGGATCCTACAATGAGCAGTTCTTC.

The CDR3, as DNA: TGTGCCAGCAGCCAAGAACAGGCTGGGAATGAGCAGTTCTTC. Its protein is CASSQEQAGNEQFF. The chain links TRBV3-1 to TRBJ2-1, with D tentatively TRBD1 (5 bases). The CDR3 runs to 14 residues. The V and J ends lost 0 bases and 7 bases respectively, with 10 bases between them. Germline V gene lookup returns CDR1 LGHDT and CDR2 YNNKEL (reference sequence).

The CDR3, as DNA: TGTGCCAGCAGCCCTCCTAGCGGGAGGATCTACAATGAGCAGTTCTTC. It is translated as CASSPPSGRIYNEQFF. The V and J genes are TRBV14 and TRBJ2-1; 11 positions match TRBD2. Germline assignment: CDR1 SGHDN and CDR2 FVKESK. The CDR3 is 16 amino acids. Trimming at V came to 4 bases and at J to 3 bases, leaving 5 bases not matched to a gene.

Only a few counts were recorded for this clonotype. The gene calls are TRBV7-9 and TRBJ2-2; no reliable D call. Trimming pared 2 bases from V and 8 bases from J, leaving 9 bases between. From germline, CDR1 is SEHNR and CDR2 FQNEAQ (reference sequence). The CDR3 length is 13 residues. CDR3 DNA: TGTGCCAGCAGCTTAAACGGGCTGGGGGAGCTGTTTTTT. This translates into CASSLNGLGELFF.

The J gene is TRBJ1-4, the V gene TRBV12-3 or TRBV12-4; D is undetermined. Trimming left V 2 bases short and J 8 bases short, with 6 bases between. The CDR3 contains 12 residues. This CDR3 reads CASSLHNEKLFF. DNA of the CDR3: TGTGCCAGCAGTTTACATAACGAAAAACTGTTTTTT.

V is TRBV10-3 and J is TRBJ2-4; 10 bases match TRBD2. The CDR3 totals 14 residues. J lost 3 bases, V lost 11 bases, and 7 bases had no gene match. Germline assignment: CDR1 ENHRY and CDR2 SYGVKD. The CDR3 nucleotides are TGTGCCGTCTCTAGCGGGAGTGGCAAAAACATTCAGTACTTC. This gives the protein CAVSSGSGKNIQYF.

The V gene is TRBV18, the J gene TRBJ2-1; D remains ambiguous. In germline, CDR1 is KGHSH, CDR2 LQKENI. Trimming pared 0 bases from V and 4 bases from J, leaving 16 bases between. CDR3 length: 17 amino acids. The CDR3 reads CASSPPWANRLYNEQFF. CDR3 DNA sequence: TGTGCCAGCTCACCACCGTGGGCGAATCGGCTATACAATGAGCAGTTCTTC.

The chain has TRBV6-5 and TRBJ2-3; tentative D call: TRBD2 (5 bases). The germline V gene encodes CDR1 MNHEY and CDR2 SVGAGI. This CDR3 spans 17 amino acids. Trimming cost V 0 bases and J 2 bases, with 15 bases left between them. CDR3 in DNA: TGTGCCAGCAGTTACTCATATTTCGAGGGTCCCACAGATACGCAGTATTTT. This sequence encodes CASSYSYFEGPTDTQYF.

The CDR3 loop is CASSPRTSVAGELFF. CDR3 nucleotide sequence: TGCGCCAGCAGCCCCCGGACTAGCGTCGCCGGGGAGCTGTTTTTT. J is TRBJ2-2 and V is TRBV5-1, with 9 nucleotides matching TRBD2. Germline assignment: CDR1 SGHRS and CDR2 YFSETQ. After removal of 4 bases from V and 6 bases from J, the junction contained 7 bases not matched to a gene. The CDR3 extends over 15 amino acids.

The rearrangement joins TRBV9 to TRBJ2-1; unclear D gene. This CDR3 is 17 amino acids long. The V gene's germline CDR1 is SGDLS and CDR2 YYNGEE. V gave up 0 bases and J gave up 0 bases, with 13 bases separating them. CDR3 in DNA: TGTGCCAGCAGCGTAGCGGTCTACCCGAGCTCCTACAATGAGCAGTTCTTC. This codes for CASSVAVYPSSYNEQFF.

The chain joins TRBV6-5 to TRBJ1-3, with D maybe TRBD1 (5 bases). V was pared by 2 bases and J by 2 bases, with 7 bases between. Germline V gives CDR1 MNHEY, CDR2 SVGAGI. CDR3 size: 14 residues. CDR3 nucleotides: TGTGCCAGCAGTTACCAGACAGCTGGAAACACCATATATTTT. It specifies CASSYQTAGNTIYF.

V and J are TRBV7-2 and TRBJ2-3; 8 bases fit TRBD2. Germline V gene lookup returns CDR1 SGHTA and CDR2 FQGNSA. The CDR3 is made up of 15 amino acids. Trimming at V came to 6 bases and at J to 4 bases, leaving 9 bases not matched to a gene. The CDR3, as DNA: TGTGCCAGCAGTCGGAGCGGGAGTGAAGCAGATACGCAGTATTTT. It codes for CASSRSGSEADTQYF.

This sequence joins TRBV5-1 and TRBJ1-2, with 9 nucleotides matching TRBD1. Germline loops: CDR1 SGHRS, CDR2 YFSETQ. The length of the CDR3 is 13 residues. After removal of 4 bases from V and 7 bases from J, the junction contained 5 bases not matched to a gene. The CDR3 DNA follows: TGCGCCAGCAGCCCGGGACAGGGAAGTGGCTACACCTTC. Its translation is CASSPGQGSGYTF.

This clonotype appeared once. The V and J genes are TRBV11-2 and TRBJ2-1; 7 nucleotides line up with TRBD2. The CDR3 extends over 16 amino acids. The V gene end was trimmed by 2 bases and the J gene end by 10 bases; junction bases not matched to a gene: 14. Germline V gives CDR1 SGHAT, CDR2 FQNNGV. As DNA, the CDR3 is TGTGCCAGCAGCTTATCTCCCATCGCGGGAGCGGGAGAGCAGTTCTTC. Translating gives CASSLSPIAGAGEQFF. The full variable domain, in which reference TRBV11-2 and TRBJ2-1 provide the parts outside the CDR3, is EAGVAQSPRYKIIEKRQSVAFWCNPISGHATLYWYQQILGQGPKLLIQFQNNGVVDDSQLPKDRFSAERLKGVDSTLKIQPAKLEDSAVYLCASSLSPIAGAGEQFFGPGTRLTVL.

The chain carries TRBV25-1 and TRBJ2-3, with TRBD2 matching 13 bases. The CDR3 covers 15 residues. CDR1 is MGHDK and CDR2 is SYGVNS in the germline V gene. Trimming removed 5 bases from V and 7 bases from J; junction bases left unmatched: 6. This CDR3 is CASSPWTSGRNTQYF. The CDR3 DNA follows: TGTGCCAGCAGTCCCTGGACTAGCGGGAGAAATACGCAGTATTTT.

This clonotype has more than one count but fewer than ten. The genes are TRBV11-2 and TRBJ2-1, with D possibly TRBD1 on 5 matching bases. CDR1 SGHAT and CDR2 FQNNGV come from the germline V gene. Between the trimmed V and J ends, which lost 2 bases and 9 bases, there was a span of 17 bases. This CDR3 spans 15 amino acids. The chain's CDR3 is CASSLRGRSGSEQFF. The DNA for the CDR3 is TGTGCCAGCAGCTTAAGGGGTCGGTCCGGCAGTGAGCAGTTCTTC.